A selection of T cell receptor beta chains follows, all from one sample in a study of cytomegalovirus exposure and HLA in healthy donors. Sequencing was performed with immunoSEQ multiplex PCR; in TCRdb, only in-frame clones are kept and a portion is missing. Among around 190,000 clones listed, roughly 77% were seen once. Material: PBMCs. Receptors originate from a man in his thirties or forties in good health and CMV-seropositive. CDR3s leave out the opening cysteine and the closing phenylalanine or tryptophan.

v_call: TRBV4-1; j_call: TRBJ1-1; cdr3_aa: ASSQLTENTEAF
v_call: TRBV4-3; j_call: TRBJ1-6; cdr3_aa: ASSQARGNSPLH
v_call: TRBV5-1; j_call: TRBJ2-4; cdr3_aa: ASSETGYSNIQY
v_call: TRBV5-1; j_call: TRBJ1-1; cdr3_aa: ASSLQPQGMNTEAF
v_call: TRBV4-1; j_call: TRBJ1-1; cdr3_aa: ASSQPLRGSNTEAF
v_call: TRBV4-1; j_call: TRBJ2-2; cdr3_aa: ASSPLLLPGLLKRNTGELF
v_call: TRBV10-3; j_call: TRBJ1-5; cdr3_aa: AISEGSGGYSNQPQH
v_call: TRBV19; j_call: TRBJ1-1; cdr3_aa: ASSIGEGAEAF
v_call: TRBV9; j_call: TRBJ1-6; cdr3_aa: ASSLGTPDNSPLH
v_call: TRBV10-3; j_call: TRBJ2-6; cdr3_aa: AISRTSGASSSGANVLT
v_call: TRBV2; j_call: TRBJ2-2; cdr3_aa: ASSVTSGRAEVNTGELF
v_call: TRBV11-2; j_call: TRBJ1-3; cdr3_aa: ASSQTVGQMNGNTIY
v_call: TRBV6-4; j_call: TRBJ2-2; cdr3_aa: ASMHGGTGELF
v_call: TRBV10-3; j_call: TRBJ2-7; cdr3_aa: ATLTGGEAYEQY
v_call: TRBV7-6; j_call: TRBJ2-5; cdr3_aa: ASSLSGRSETQY
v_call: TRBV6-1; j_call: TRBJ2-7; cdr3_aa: ASSETSSEQY
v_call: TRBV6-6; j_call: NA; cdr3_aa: ASSYSGSSSYEQY
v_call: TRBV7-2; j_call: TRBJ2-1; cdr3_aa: ASSPLPDNEQF
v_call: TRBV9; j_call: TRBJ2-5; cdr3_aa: ASSVVGTSQETQY
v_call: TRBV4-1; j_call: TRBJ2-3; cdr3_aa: ASSQEASGRGDTQY
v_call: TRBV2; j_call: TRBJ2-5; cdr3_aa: ASSERGTQY
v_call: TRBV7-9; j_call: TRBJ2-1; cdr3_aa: ASSFTSGGSDEQF
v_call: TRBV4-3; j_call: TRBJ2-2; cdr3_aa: ASSPLPQEAGGFGELF
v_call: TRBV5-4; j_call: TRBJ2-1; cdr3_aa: ASSSGLAGGYNEQF
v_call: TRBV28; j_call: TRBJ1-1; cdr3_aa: ASSLWGAEAF
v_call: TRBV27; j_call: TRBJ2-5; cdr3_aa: ASRGTGLKTQY
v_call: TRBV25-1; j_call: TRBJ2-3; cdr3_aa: ASSESPLAVGTDTQY
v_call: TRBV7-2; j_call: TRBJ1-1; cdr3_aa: ASSSDSRNTEAF
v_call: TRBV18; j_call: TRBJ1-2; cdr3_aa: ASSPDRGVYGYT
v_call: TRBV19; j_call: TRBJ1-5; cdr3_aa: ASSIEGRSNQPQH
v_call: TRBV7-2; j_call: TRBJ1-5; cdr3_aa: ASSSGGAWGTQPQH
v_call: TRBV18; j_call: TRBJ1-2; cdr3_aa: ASSPQKEGKGYT
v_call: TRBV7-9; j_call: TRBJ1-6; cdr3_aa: ASSLTGFNNSPLH
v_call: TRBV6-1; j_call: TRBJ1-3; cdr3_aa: ASRAGRDTIY
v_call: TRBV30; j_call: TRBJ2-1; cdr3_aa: AWSVADEQF
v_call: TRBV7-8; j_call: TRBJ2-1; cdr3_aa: ASSFLPLLSDNEQF
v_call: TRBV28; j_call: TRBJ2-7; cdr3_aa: ASSLPGQGHEQY
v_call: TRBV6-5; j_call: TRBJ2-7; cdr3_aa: ASRVGTGETYEQY
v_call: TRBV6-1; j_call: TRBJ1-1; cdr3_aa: ASSGRQIVNTEAF
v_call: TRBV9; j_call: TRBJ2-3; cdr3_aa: ASSVVGTRGDTQY
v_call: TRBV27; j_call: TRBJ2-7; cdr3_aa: ASSLGQGNEQY
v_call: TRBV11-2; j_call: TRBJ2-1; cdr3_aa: ASSSTRNNEQF
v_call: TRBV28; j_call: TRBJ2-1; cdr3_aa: ASQGPTSGRDKHEQF
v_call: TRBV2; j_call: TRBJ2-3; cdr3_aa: ASRGGVGTDTQY
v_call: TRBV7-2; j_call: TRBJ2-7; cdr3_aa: ASSSSTYGSYEQY
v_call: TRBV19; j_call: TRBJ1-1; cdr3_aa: ASSARRTGEETEAF